Listed below are T cell receptor beta chains from one sample, sequenced in a study of T-cell memory formation after mild COVID-19. Via MiXCR, TCRdb re-called the 5' RACE reads, giving one row per CDR3 protein. Of approximately 290,000 distinct CDR3 sequences detected, 8.2% appear once; the ten largest clones hold roughly 23%. Input material: PBMCs or a T cell subset sorted from them (not recorded which). These receptors were obtained from a man aged 18 to 30 who had mild COVID-19 (a few samples of this study predate the infection). Cell type and time point are not known. Each CDR3 is given with its conserved first and last residue. The D gene is left open where the match is weak. Clone size appears in some rows only: once, few, many, or a class for an expanded clone.

cdr3_length,clone_size,v_call,d_call,j_call,cdr3_aa,cdr3_nt
17,.,TRBV6-5,TRBD1,TRBJ1-5,CASSYSAGTDSNQPQHF,TGTGCCAGCAGTTACTCTGCCGGGACAGATAGCAATCAGCCCCAGCATTTT
15,.,TRBV6-6,.,TRBJ2-5,CASTSDRASKETQYF,TGTGCCAGCACCTCCGACAGAGCTTCTAAAGAGACCCAGTACTTC
14,few,TRBV5-1,.,TRBJ1-1,CASSHGTANTEAFF,TGCGCCAGCAGCCACGGGACGGCGAACACTGAAGCTTTCTTT
17,many,TRBV27,TRBD2,TRBJ2-1,CASSLTSGGASRSEQFF,TGTGCCAGCAGTCTTACTAGCGGGGGGGCCTCTAGGAGTGAGCAGTTCTTC
14,few,TRBV7-9,TRBD1,TRBJ2-7,CASSPRQGLGEQYF,TGTGCCAGCAGCCCGCGACAGGGTTTGGGCGAGCAGTACTTC
15,.,TRBV11-2,TRBD2,TRBJ2-3,CASSPISGVADTQYF,TGTGCCAGCAGCCCGATTAGCGGGGTAGCAGATACGCAGTATTTT
17,many,TRBV7-9,TRBD2,TRBJ2-1,CASSLPAGTSGGDEQFF,TGTGCCAGCAGCTTACCCGCCGGGACTAGCGGCGGAGATGAGCAGTTCTTC
12,few,TRBV29-1,.,TRBJ1-2,CSAGTSGGGYTF,TGCAGCGCAGGGACATCGGGGGGTGGCTACACCTTC
13,few,TRBV27,.,TRBJ1-2,CASSWTADYGYTF,TGTGCCAGCAGTTGGACAGCCGACTATGGCTACACCTTC
16,few,TRBV9,.,TRBJ2-2,CASSPRGQGRTGELFF,TGTGCCAGCAGCCCCCGGGGACAAGGTCGGACCGGGGAGCTGTTTTTT
13,.,TRBV7-2,TRBD2,TRBJ2-7,CASSSGGAYEQYF,TGTGCCAGCTCCAGCGGGGGGGCCTACGAGCAGTACTTC
15,few,TRBV7-6,.,TRBJ2-1,CASSLSRDWYNEQFF,TGTGCCAGCAGCTTATCCAGGGACTGGTACAATGAGCAGTTCTTC
13,.,TRBV7-9,.,TRBJ2-3,CASTRDRTDTQYF,TGTGCCAGCACCCGCGACAGAACAGATACGCAGTATTTT
15,few,TRBV7-9,.,TRBJ1-5,CASSLGVGDNQPQHF,TGTGCCAGCAGCTTAGGGGTGGGGGACAATCAGCCCCAGCATTTT
16,few,TRBV7-8,.,TRBJ1-2,CASSPTTGGLGYGYTF,TGTGCCAGCAGCCCTACCACCGGGGGGCTGGGCTATGGCTACACCTTC
15,.,TRBV5-1,.,TRBJ1-2,CASSPGPGTEYGYTF,TGCGCCAGCAGCCCGGGGCCCGGGACGGAGTATGGCTACACCTTC
15,few,TRBV9,.,TRBJ2-1,CASSVETEDLNEQFF,TGTGCCAGCAGCGTAGAGACCGAGGATCTCAATGAGCAGTTCTTC
14,.,TRBV25-1,.,TRBJ2-2,CASSESGQTGELFF,TGTGCCAGCAGTGAATCGGGACAAACCGGGGAGCTGTTTTTT
12,few,TRBV20-1,.,TRBJ1-4,CSGGGDNEKLFF,TGCAGTGGGGGGGGAGATAATGAAAAACTGTTTTTT
15,many,TRBV18,TRBD2,TRBJ2-3,CASSPTTSHTDTQYF,TGTGCCAGCTCACCTACGACTAGCCACACAGATACGCAGTATTTT
16,many,TRBV7-2,TRBD2,TRBJ2-2,CASSRRLAGNTGELFF,TGTGCCAGCAGCCGTAGGCTAGCGGGGAACACCGGGGAGCTGTTTTTT
13,.,TRBV7-2,.,TRBJ2-5,CASSLKGGETQYF,TGTGCCAGCAGCTTAAAAGGGGGAGAGACCCAGTACTTC
15,.,TRBV18,TRBD1,TRBJ1-2,CASSQERTGGGGYTF,TGTGCCAGCTCACAGGAGAGGACAGGGGGTGGAGGCTACACCTTC
14,few,TRBV7-3,.,TRBJ2-2,CASSLTDGAGELFF,TGTGCCAGCAGCTTAACCGATGGGGCCGGGGAGCTGTTTTTT
14,many,TRBV12-3/TRBV12-4,TRBD1,TRBJ2-7,CASSPGTGGDEQYF,TGTGCCAGCAGCCCCGGGACAGGGGGAGACGAGCAGTACTTC
11,many,TRBV11-1,.,TRBJ2-5,CASSLAETQYF,TGTGCCAGCAGCTTAGCAGAGACCCAGTACTTC
14,many,TRBV20-1,.,TRBJ1-1,CSARNRVGNTEAFF,TGCAGTGCGAGAAACAGGGTCGGGAACACTGAAGCTTTCTTT
14,many,TRBV5-1,.,TRBJ1-2,CASSRTGSNYGYTF,TGCGCCAGCAGCCGCACAGGGTCTAACTATGGCTACACCTTC
13,few,TRBV24-1,.,TRBJ1-5,CATDDRLAQPQHF,TGTGCCACCGATGACAGGCTAGCCCAGCCCCAGCATTTT
13,many,TRBV7-6,.,TRBJ2-2,CASSSEGSGELFF,TGTGCCAGCAGCTCAGAGGGATCCGGGGAGCTGTTTTTT
13,.,TRBV5-1,.,TRBJ1-6,CASSPTVESTLHF,TGCGCCAGCAGCCCAACAGTAGAGAGCACCCTCCACTTT
15,.,TRBV6-6,TRBD1,TRBJ1-5,CASRSAQGGGQPQHF,TGTGCCAGTCGCTCGGCACAGGGGGGGGGACAGCCCCAGCATTTT
15,few,TRBV5-1,.,TRBJ1-1,CASSLGFGGNTEAFF,TGCGCCAGCAGCTTGGGTTTTGGGGGGAACACTGAAGCTTTCTTT
15,.,TRBV12-3/TRBV12-4,.,TRBJ1-2,CASSLEGLRGDGYTF,TGTGCCAGCAGTTTAGAGGGGCTGAGGGGCGATGGCTACACCTTC
14,few,TRBV5-4,.,TRBJ2-5,CASSLEGHQETQYF,TGTGCCAGCAGCTTGGAGGGACATCAAGAGACCCAGTACTTC
12,many,TRBV5-1,.,TRBJ2-2,CASSFPTGELFF,TGCGCCAGCAGCTTTCCCACCGGGGAGCTGTTTTTT
12,.,TRBV28,.,TRBJ1-6,CASSPNVGPLHF,TGTGCCAGCAGCCCTAACGTGGGTCCCCTCCACTTT
14,.,TRBV12-3/TRBV12-4,TRBD1,TRBJ1-6,CASSNRQGRSPLHF,TGTGCCAGCAGTAACCGACAGGGGCGATCACCCCTCCACTTT
16,many,TRBV2,.,TRBJ2-2,CASSEVGGGNTGELFF,TGTGCCAGCAGTGAGGTGGGAGGTGGCAACACCGGGGAGCTGTTTTTT